One sample yielded the 5 T cell receptor beta chains listed below, sequenced in a study of T cells in Graves' hyperthyroidism and ophthalmopathy. TCR beta CDR3 sequences were amplified from RNA transcripts. Using the HTBI primer set, a first-round RT-PCR was run on the TCR CDR3. MiXCR, applied by TCRdb to the multiplex PCR reads, yields one record per CDR3 protein. The data hold hundreds of thousands of distinct CDR3 sequences, with roughly a quarter observed a single time. The sequenced sample was blood. The receptor source for this set is a woman in her twenties or thirties with Graves' ophthalmopathy.

This clonotype came up a few times. The CDR3 coding sequence is TGTGCCAGTAGTCCAAATCCGGACTTTTTCTACGAGCAGTACTTC. Protein product: CASSPNPDFFYEQYF. The chain has TRBV19 and TRBJ2-7; TRBD2 might be the D (5 bases). CDR3 size: 15 residues. The germline CDR1 and CDR2 sequences are LNHDA and SQIVND (reference sequence). Trimming took 5 bases from V and 3 from J, leaving 17 bases between them.

This clonotype was found many times. The rearrangement links TRBV6-2 or TRBV6-3 to TRBJ1-3; no firm D call. Germline V lookup: CDR1 MNHEY, CDR2 SVGEGT. There are 13 residues in the CDR3. V was cut by 6 bases and J by 4 bases, with 10 bases left in between. The CDR3 nucleotides are TGTGCCAGCAGCTCCGTCGTGGGAAACACCATATATTTT. Amino acids: CASSSVVGNTIYF.

This clonotype has at least ten counts. The CDR3 DNA reads TGTGCCAGCAGCCAGCCTTCGACTGGGTATGGCTACACCTTC. This encodes CASSQPSTGYGYTF. The chain has TRBV4-2 and TRBJ1-2; D call uncertain. Germline V gene data show CDR1 as LGHNA and CDR2 as YNFKEQ. V was shortened by 3 bases and J by 5 bases, with 13 bases between the two germline ends. The CDR3 sequence is 14 residues long.

To note about this clonotype: A much larger clone differs from this one at a single base, so this may be a read error. The rearrangement joins TRBV3-1 to TRBJ2-7; D gene ambiguous. Trimming pared 3 bases from V and 0 bases from J, leaving 6 bases between. Germline V gene sequence: CDR1 LGHDT, CDR2 YNNKEL (reference sequence). The CDR3 covers 13 residues. The CDR3 region is CASSQRHSYEQYF. CDR3 DNA: TGTGCCAGCAGCCAGAGACACTCCTACGAGCAGTACTTC.

The rearrangement joins TRBV20-1 to TRBJ1-2; D not resolved. The V end was cut by 5 bases, the J end by 2 bases, with 21 bases between. The CDR3 loop spans 16 amino acids. Germline CDR1 is DFQATT and CDR2 is SNEGSKA (reference sequence). The DNA of the CDR3 is TGCAGTGCTTCCACCAGTCCGGGCGCGGGAAACTATGGCTACACCTTC. Protein: CSASTSPGAGNYGYTF.